This TCR beta chain was sequenced during a study of T cells after yellow fever vaccination. V gave up 10 bases and J gave up 2 bases, with 10 bases separating them. Germline CDR1 and CDR2: MNHEY and SVGEGT. CDR3 size: 12 residues. This clonotype was detected a few times. Synthesis of TCR cDNA relied on 5'RACE template switching, which attached a universal primer site and UMIs. TCRdb re-called the 5' RACE reads through MiXCR, storing one row per CDR3 protein. The repertoire holds about 430,000 distinct CDR3 sequences, with about 17% as singletons. Sequences were derived from PBMCs, sampled before the yellow fever booster vaccination. The TCR comes from a man aged 18 to 30 who received the YFV17D yellow fever vaccine. The chain is built from TRBV6-2 or TRBV6-3 and TRBJ2-3; D could derive from TRBD1 or TRBD2 (5 bases each). As DNA, the CDR3 is TGTGCCACCCGGGACGTCACAGATACGCAGTATTTT. It is translated as CATRDVTDTQYF.